These 32 T cell receptor beta chains originate from one sample sequenced in a study of cytomegalovirus exposure and HLA in healthy donors. Profiled with immunoSEQ multiplex PCR; TCRdb holds only in-frame clones, not every one. The table records about 260,000 clones, roughly 91% of them present only once. Input material: PBMCs. The receptors stem from a woman in her twenties or thirties in good health and CMV-seronegative.

The rearrangement links TRBV27 to TRBJ1-4, with a possible D match to TRBD1 (6 bases). V lost 2 bases to trimming and J lost 5 bases, with 15 bases between them. CDR3 size: 16 residues. Germline V gene sequence: CDR1 MNHEY, CDR2 SMNVEV (reference sequence). DNA for the CDR3: TGTGCCAGCAGTTTAGGGACAACCGTCCGGAATGAAAAACTGTTTTTT. The encoded protein is CASSLGTTVRNEKLFF.

The chain employs TRBV5-6 and TRBJ2-7; D may be TRBD2 (6 bases). The CDR3 runs to 14 residues. Germline CDR1 SGHDT, CDR2 YYEEEE. Trimming pared 0 bases from V and 1 base from J, leaving 8 bases between. The CDR3 sequence is CASSLVAESYEQYF. CDR3 bases: TGTGCCAGCAGCTTGGTAGCGGAATCCTACGAGCAGTACTTC.

The genes are TRBV19 and TRBJ1-2, with 10 nucleotides matching TRBD1. The CDR3 has 17 residues. Germline CDR1 is LNHDA and CDR2 is SQIVND (reference sequence). The V gene end was trimmed by 6 bases and the J gene end by 5 bases; junction bases not matched to a gene: 15. CDR3 bases: TGTGCCAGTAGAAAACGAACCGGGACAGGGGACCCATATGGCTACACCTTC. This sequence encodes CASRKRTGTGDPYGYTF.

This chain connects TRBV19 to TRBJ2-6, with 8 bases matching TRBD1. Germline CDR1 is LNHDA and CDR2 is SQIVND (reference sequence). The CDR3 is made up of 18 amino acids. Trimming cost V 4 bases and J 3 bases; bases outside gene matches: 11. The CDR3 spells CASSSPPGGIGGANVLTF. Written as DNA, the CDR3 is TGTGCCAGTAGTAGCCCTCCAGGGGGCATAGGTGGGGCCAACGTCCTGACTTTC.

This chain uses TRBV7-8 with TRBJ2-7; 10 positions match TRBD2. The germline V gene has CDR1 SGHVS and CDR2 FQNEAQ. The CDR3 runs 14 residues. Losses at the gene ends were 6 bases for V and 4 bases for J; bases not matched to a gene: 6. In DNA, the CDR3 is TGTGCCAGCAGACTAGCGGGAATGTTTTACGAGCAGTACTTC. Translated: CASRLAGMFYEQYF.

The chain joins TRBV6-5 to TRBJ1-1; 7 bases are shared with TRBD1. This CDR3 is built from 16 residues. The V and J ends lost 2 bases and 1 base, in that order; junction bases with no gene match: 7. Germline CDR1 reads MNHEY; CDR2 reads SVGAGI. CDR3 region: CASSYRSWTGNTEAFF. The CDR3 nucleotides read TGTGCCAGCAGTTACCGGTCCTGGACAGGGAACACTGAAGCTTTCTTT.

The chain carries TRBV5-6 and TRBJ1-1, with D unresolved. Germline loops: CDR1 SGHDT, CDR2 YYEEEE. Trimming took off 0 bases at V and 4 bases at J, with 7 bases between the two ends. This CDR3 contains 13 residues. CDR3 amino acids: CASSLGVGTEAFF. In DNA, the CDR3 is TGTGCCAGCAGCTTGGGGGTGGGCACTGAAGCTTTCTTT.

The CDR3 DNA follows: TGTGCCAGTAGTATAGAATTGGGGTCCGGGGAGACCCAGTACTTC. It translates to CASSIELGSGETQYF. The J gene is TRBJ2-5, the V gene TRBV19; no firm D call. In germline, CDR1 is LNHDA, CDR2 SQIVND (reference sequence). This CDR3 has 15 residues. V was clipped by 0 bases and J by 5 bases, with 13 bases between them.

The CDR3: CATSRRMGGETQYF. CDR3 coding DNA: TGTGCCACCTCTAGGAGGATGGGGGGAGAGACCCAGTACTTC. The chain combines TRBV28 with TRBJ2-5; D may be TRBD2 (6 bases). CDR3 length: 14 residues. CDR1 is MDHEN and CDR2 is SYDVKM in the germline V gene. The ends were cut back, 10 bases at V and 4 bases at J, with 19 bases in the middle.

This rearrangement joins TRBV27 to TRBJ2-3; tentatively, D is TRBD1 (5 bases). Germline lookup yields CDR1 MNHEY and CDR2 SMNVEV (reference sequence). Trimming shortened V by 2 bases and J by 3 bases, and 9 bases separated the two germline ends. This CDR3 is built from 14 residues. The CDR3 region has the DNA TGTGCCAGCAGTTTAAAGGACATTACAGATACGCAGTATTTT. This encodes CASSLKDITDTQYF.

The chain is built from TRBV11-2 and TRBJ2-3; D is possibly TRBD2 (5 bases). There are 16 residues in the CDR3. Trimming pared 1 base from V and 8 bases from J, leaving 19 bases between. Germline V gene sequence: CDR1 SGHAT, CDR2 FQNNGV. CDR3 residues: CASSLGSVTKGPTQYF. The CDR3 region has the DNA TGTGCCAGCAGCTTAGGTAGCGTGACCAAGGGTCCTACGCAGTATTTT.

The chain employs TRBV7-9 and TRBJ2-5, with TRBD2 matching 9 bases. The junction had 15 bases not matched to a gene; V was cut back by 5 bases and J by 2 bases. The CDR3 extends over 18 amino acids. The germline CDR1 and CDR2 sequences are SEHNR and FQNEAQ (reference sequence). The CDR3 loop is CASSQPPGVAGVQETQYF. In DNA, the CDR3 is TGTGCCAGCAGCCAGCCCCCGGGGGTAGCGGGAGTGCAAGAGACCCAGTACTTC.

The chain couples TRBV6-5 to TRBJ1-5; tentatively, D is TRBD1 (5 bases). Deletions cut 8 bases from V and 7 bases from J, with 9 bases between. This CDR3 region has 11 residues. CDR1 MNHEY and CDR2 SVGAGI come from the germline V gene. CDR3: CASGTGQPQHF. CDR3 nucleotides: TGTGCCAGCGGGACCGGCCAGCCCCAGCATTTT.

The chain joins TRBV5-1 to TRBJ2-1; D is perhaps TRBD2 (5 bases). Trimming removed 0 bases from V and 4 bases from J, with 17 bases in between. This CDR3 region has 17 residues. Germline values: CDR1 SGHRS, CDR2 YFSETQ. CDR3 in DNA: TGCGCCAGCAGCTTGGTTGGCGGGTCCCCAAGTTACAATGAGCAGTTCTTC. It yields the protein CASSLVGGSPSYNEQFF.

The V call is TRBV27, the J call TRBJ2-1; TRBD2 matches at 12 bases. V lost 4 bases, J lost 4 bases, and 8 bases stayed unmatched. The CDR3 is 17 amino acids. Germline values: CDR1 MNHEY, CDR2 SMNVEV (reference sequence). The CDR3 region is CASSWGLAGARYNEQFF. The CDR3 nucleotides are TGTGCCAGCAGTTGGGGACTAGCGGGCGCACGGTACAATGAGCAGTTCTTC.

This chain links TRBV5-1 with TRBJ2-7; possible D gene TRBD2, 7 bases. The length of the CDR3 is 17 residues. Trimming removed 1 base from V and 1 base from J, with 18 bases in between. Germline V gene data show CDR1 as SGHRS and CDR2 as YFSETQ. The CDR3: CASSLLPGGQGSYEQYF. The CDR3 DNA is TGCGCCAGCAGCTTGTTGCCGGGGGGCCAGGGATCCTACGAGCAGTACTTC.

The CDR3 sequence is CASSVLSRENWTSYNEQFF. CDR3 bases: TGCGCCAGCAGCGTGCTGTCCAGAGAAAACTGGACCTCCTACAATGAGCAGTTCTTC. The V gene is TRBV5-1, the J gene TRBJ2-1; no clear D gene. The V end was cut by 4 bases, the J end by 0 bases, with 23 bases between. This CDR3 has 19 amino acids. Germline V gene sequence: CDR1 SGHRS, CDR2 YFSETQ.

This rearrangement joins TRBV27 to TRBJ2-7, with TRBD2 as a possible D gene (5 bases). CDR3 length equals 14 residues. Trimming removed 9 bases at V and 1 base at J, with 16 bases between. From germline, CDR1 is MNHEY and CDR2 SMNVEV (reference sequence). Here the CDR3 reads CASSRTYNSYEQYF. In nucleotides, the CDR3 is TGTGCCAGTTCCCGGACTTACAATTCCTACGAGCAGTACTTC.

The chain joins TRBV28 to TRBJ2-3; 7 bases align to TRBD1. This CDR3 contains 12 residues. Germline CDR1 reads MDHEN; CDR2 reads SYDVKM. J gave up 14 bases and V 3 bases, and 8 bases lay outside the gene matches. The CDR3 protein is CASSLTGNRRYF. In DNA, the CDR3 is TGTGCCAGCAGTTTGACAGGGAATCGGCGGTATTTT.

The rearrangement links TRBV19 to TRBJ2-1; 10 bases fit TRBD2. V was clipped by 1 base and J by 6 bases; unmatched bases: 3. CDR3 size: 15 residues. Germline lookup yields CDR1 LNHDA and CDR2 SQIVND (reference sequence). The CDR3 DNA reads TGTGCCAGTAGTATAGCCCTAGCGGGGGTCAATGAGCAGTTCTTC. As protein: CASSIALAGVNEQFF. Full variable domain (outside the CDR3, taken from reference TRBV19 and TRBJ2-1): DGGITQSPKYLFRKEGQNVTLSCEQNLNHDAMYWYRQDPGQGLRLIYYSQIVNDFQKGDIAEGYSVSREKKESFPLTVTSAQKNPTAFYLCASSIALAGVNEQFFGPGTRLTVL.

The chain joins TRBV29-1 to TRBJ2-2; D possibly corresponds to TRBD2 (6 bases). This CDR3 has 17 amino acids. Looked up from germline, CDR1 is SQVTM and CDR2 is ANQGSEA. Between the trimmed V and J ends, which lost 7 bases and 6 bases, there was a span of 27 bases. CDR3 sequence (DNA): TGCAGCGCCCGGGGCGGGGATTGGGGGATTTATTCCGGGGAGCTGTTTTTT. Translation: CSARGGDWGIYSGELFF.

About this clone itself: Other DNA sequences in the sample encode the same CDR3. The chain has TRBV7-3 and TRBJ2-1, with D possibly matching TRBD2 (5 bases). Germline V gene lookup returns CDR1 SGHTA and CDR2 FQGTGA. V lost 3 bases, J lost 8 bases, and 14 bases lay in between. This CDR3 spans 14 amino acids. CDR3 in amino acids: CASSFGGSSDEQFF. The CDR3 DNA sequence: TGTGCCAGCAGCTTCGGTGGGAGTAGCGATGAGCAGTTCTTC.

The V gene is TRBV10-3, the J gene TRBJ2-3; the D gene is possibly TRBD2 (5 bases). Germline V gene data show CDR1 as ENHRY and CDR2 as SYGVKD. V lost 3 bases and J 2 bases, leaving 18 bases between the germline ends. This CDR3 contains 17 residues. DNA for the CDR3: TGTGCCATCAGTGATGAGACTACAGTTCCCTCCACAGATACGCAGTATTTT. Translated, it gives CAISDETTVPSTDTQYF.

The rearrangement joins TRBV6-5 to TRBJ1-2; D is uncertain. Germline V CDR1 and CDR2: MNHEY, SVGAGI. The CDR3 loop spans 16 amino acids. V was shortened by 2 bases and J by 8 bases, with 21 bases between the two germline ends. CDR3 amino acids: CASSYPQRRAGSGYTF. The CDR3 DNA follows: TGTGCCAGCAGTTACCCACAAAGACGAGCCGGGAGCGGCTACACCTTC.

This chain joins TRBV5-6 and TRBJ2-1, with D uncertain. The germline gives CDR1 SGHDT, CDR2 YYEEEE. The CDR3 covers 14 residues. Trimming shortened V by 4 bases and J by 6 bases, and 14 bases separated the two germline ends. The CDR3 sequence: CASSLDLVGNEQFF. For the CDR3, the DNA is TGTGCCAGCAGCCTGGACCTAGTGGGCAATGAGCAGTTCTTC.

This chain connects TRBV7-3 to TRBJ2-1; 10 nucleotides match TRBD1. This CDR3 contains 15 residues. Unmatched junction bases numbered 8, after V lost 4 bases and J lost 8 bases. Per the germline V gene, CDR1 is SGHTA and CDR2 is FQGTGA. The CDR3 is CASSSFGTGAYEQFF. CDR3 sequence (DNA): TGTGCCAGCAGCTCCTTCGGGACAGGGGCCTATGAGCAGTTCTTC.

The chain links TRBV25-1 to TRBJ2-7, with 7 bases identical to TRBD1. The germline V gene encodes CDR1 MGHDK and CDR2 SYGVNS. This CDR3 is built from 17 residues. The trim removed 3 bases at V and 0 bases at J, leaving 11 bases unmatched. Here the CDR3 DNA reads TGTGCCAGCAGTGAGGCATGGTCCAGGGGGAGCTCCTACGAGCAGTACTTC. This encodes CASSEAWSRGSSYEQYF.

J is TRBJ1-4 and V is TRBV30; TRBD1 might be the D (5 bases). Deletions cut 4 bases from V and 5 bases from J, with 20 bases between. The CDR3 runs to 16 residues. Germline V gene sequence: CDR1 GTSNPN, CDR2 SVGIG (reference sequence). This CDR3 reads CAWTGVGGGHNEKLFF. The DNA of the CDR3 is TGTGCCTGGACCGGGGTCGGGGGAGGCCACAATGAAAAACTGTTTTTT.

V usage is TRBV4-3 and J usage is TRBJ2-7; D might be TRBD1 (5 bases). V gave up 0 bases and J gave up 3 bases, with 12 bases separating them. There are 15 residues in the CDR3. Germline-derived CDR1 and CDR2 are LGHNA and YSLEER. The CDR3 DNA is TGCGCCAGCAGCCAAGATCCGCCAGGGCACTACGAGCAGTACTTC. The encoded protein is CASSQDPPGHYEQYF.

The J gene is TRBJ1-2, the V gene TRBV2; D possibly corresponds to TRBD1 (6 bases). The ends were cut back, 8 bases at V and 4 bases at J, with 14 bases in the middle. This CDR3 has 13 amino acids. The germline V gene encodes CDR1 SNHLY and CDR2 FYNNEI. CDR3 in amino acids: CASFRQDTYGYTF. In DNA form, the CDR3 reads TGTGCCAGCTTCCGACAGGATACCTATGGCTACACCTTC.

V usage is TRBV6-5 and J usage is TRBJ1-3; possible D gene TRBD1, 5 bases. Germline V gene sequence: CDR1 MNHEY, CDR2 SVGAGI. Trimming stripped 6 bases from V and 4 bases from J, with 16 bases between. This CDR3 contains 15 residues. In DNA, the CDR3 is TGTGCCAGCAGCAAAGCCGGGGCGGTCGGAAACACCATATATTTT. This sequence encodes CASSKAGAVGNTIYF.

This clone was seen a handful of times. The rearrangement uses TRBV20-1 and TRBJ2-7; D is unresolved. Trimming took off 2 bases at V and 3 bases at J, with 2 bases between the two ends. Per the germline V gene, CDR1 is DFQATT and CDR2 is SNEGSKA (reference sequence). The CDR3 loop spans 10 amino acids. CDR3 sequence: CSARLYEQYF. The CDR3 nucleotides are TGCAGTGCTAGACTCTACGAGCAGTACTTC.